This T cell receptor beta chain came from a study of blood T cell repertoires in COVID-19. Study in general: From T cells, B-cell-depleted T cells, or PBMCs came the material, which was cDNA or gDNA.

Participants, about 18 to 89 years old, spanned 25 or so US areas. The germline V gene has CDR1 PRHDT and CDR2 FYEKMQ (reference sequence). This CDR3 is built from 14 residues. The V gene lost 2 bases and the J gene lost 4 bases, with 10 bases spanning the gap. Authors' data handling: Estimation of nucleated cell counts was performed using reference gene primer amplification. Libraries were prepared by immunoSEQ multiplex PCR; TCRdb keeps only in-frame clonotypes and omits some of them. V and J calls and clone size are those listed in that table; D and trimming were worked out from the DNA. Counted here are about 440,000 clones, nearly 90% occurring once; the ten biggest clones make up about 2%.

The TCR originated in a woman between 18 and 29 years old with acute COVID-19. V gene TRBV13 combines with J gene TRBJ2-3; weak D call: TRBD1 (6 bases). The specimen sequenced was PBMCs or T cells enriched from blood (not recorded which). The CDR3 DNA reads as TGTGCCAGCAGCTTAAACAGGGTGGCAGATACGCAGTATTTT. It translates to CASSLNRVADTQYF.